The 2 T cell receptor beta chains below all came from one sample that was sequenced in a study of tumor-infiltrating lymphocytes in primary liver carcinoma. TCR beta cDNA was made from 500 ng total RNA with a constant-region primer. What produced the TCR beta libraries was three nested multiplex PCR rounds using slightly modified ARM-PCR. TRBV1-TRBV30 forward primers paired with a C-beta reverse primer drove the first two PCR rounds, roughly 10 cycles each. Using its own MiXCR run on the multiplex PCR reads, TCRdb lists one record per CDR3 protein. Among around 70,000 distinct CDR3 sequences, 60% to 75% were seen once, and the ten largest hold roughly 25%. Co-extraction of RNA and DNA was performed on 20-30 mg of unsorted bulk tissue. The sample was liver tumor tissue from sampling region 4. Specified subset: tumor region T4, right-lateral pole. The origin of the receptors is a man aged 40-50 years with primary liver carcinoma and hepatitis B virus infection.

This rearrangement joins TRBV11-2 to TRBJ2-2; 9 bases agree with TRBD1. Germline trimming cut 3 bases from V and 11 bases from J; bases unmatched to any gene: 13. CDR3 length: 16 amino acids. Germline V CDR1 and CDR2: SGHAT, FQNNGV. CDR3 coding DNA: TGTGCCAGCAGCTTTGATCGGGACAGGGTCGGCACCGAGCTGTTTTTT. Translating it yields CASSFDRDRVGTELFF.

The rearrangement uses TRBV12-2 and TRBJ2-1; TRBD1, the table's D call, lacks a check against the DNA. TRBV12-2 is shown as a pseudogene. This CDR3 has 16 residues. The chain's CDR3 is CASRLDTPNRFDKQFF. CDR3 DNA sequence: TGTGCAAGTCGCTTAGACACCCCCAACCGGTTCGATAAGCAGTTCTTC.